This T cell receptor beta chain emerged from a study of T cell repertoires in cytomegalovirus infection. On the study more broadly: Both a matching HLA type and CMV infection were indicated by public TCR beta signatures.

General study points: It was HLA-C-restricted CMV-specific TCR beta clonotypes that dominated the response ex vivo.

There are a few counts of this clonotype. The antigen remains unidentified. The CDR3 is 14 amino acids. The ends were cut back, 6 bases at V and 2 bases at J, with 14 bases in the middle. CDR1 is MNHEY, CDR2 SVGAGI, per germline. TCRdb recomputed calls from the reads with MiXCR, one row per CDR3 protein. The sample lists roughly 310,000 distinct CDR3 sequences, under 35% occurring once. The V gene is TRBV6-5, the J gene TRBJ2-7; D is undetermined. Sequenced here: cultured PBMCs, sampled from culture after CMV antigen stimulation. This TCR was recovered from a human donor in good health (CMV status not recorded). Some clones in this sample may be carry-over from other donors' samples. Here the CDR3 DNA reads TGTGCCAGCAGGGCGTCCTTGATTGCCTACGAGCAGTACTTC. This sequence encodes CASRASLIAYEQYF.